The 5 T cell receptor beta chains below all came from one sample that was sequenced in a study of T cells after yellow fever vaccination. TCRdb reanalysed the 5' RACE reads using MiXCR and keeps one entry per CDR3 protein. The sample consists of 550,000 to 750,000 distinct CDR3 sequences, 13% of them appearing once. Here the sequenced sample was PBMCs, taken on the day of the yellow fever booster vaccination. These TCRs come from a man aged 25-45 years who received the YFV17D yellow fever vaccine.

There are a few counts of this clonotype. This chain links TRBV10-3 with TRBJ2-1, with TRBD2 identical over 7 bases. The CDR3 is made up of 12 amino acids. V trimming: 0 bases; J trimming: 12 bases; junction bases outside the gene matches: 2. Germline V gives CDR1 ENHRY, CDR2 SYGVKD. CDR3 protein: CAISESRERQFF. CDR3 DNA sequence: TGTGCCATCAGTGAGTCGCGGGAGAGGCAGTTCTTC.

The chain has TRBV3-1 and TRBJ2-2; maybe TRBD1 (6 bases). Germline V gene data show CDR1 as LGHDT and CDR2 as YNNKEL (reference sequence). The CDR3 contains 15 residues. Trimming stripped 4 bases from V and 4 bases from J, with 13 bases between. As DNA, the CDR3 is TGTGCCAGCAGCCCTAACGACAGGCGCACCGGGGAGCTGTTTTTT. It yields the protein CASSPNDRRTGELFF.

This clonotype has just a few counts. The rearrangement joins TRBV14 to TRBJ2-5; the match to TRBD2 covers 8 bases. From germline, CDR1 is SGHDN and CDR2 FVKESK. The CDR3 sequence is 13 residues long. The junction had 9 bases not matched to a gene; V was cut back by 5 bases and J by 10 bases. CDR3 residues: CASSSSLAGGQYF. CDR3 DNA sequence: TGTGCCAGCAGCTCCTCCCTCGCGGGAGGCCAGTACTTC.

The chain recombines TRBV12-3 or TRBV12-4 with TRBJ1-5; D is uncertain. This CDR3 spans 13 amino acids. V lost 2 bases and J lost 3, with 5 bases in between. In DNA, the CDR3 is TGTGCCAGCAGTTTATTGGCCAATCAGCCCCAGCATTTT. Protein: CASSLLANQPQHF.

The chain uses TRBV15 and TRBJ2-2; D not resolved. This CDR3 contains 16 residues. From germline, CDR1 is LNHNV and CDR2 YYDKDF (reference sequence). Trimming cost V 4 bases and J 0 bases, with 12 bases left between them. This CDR3 is CATSKLQVANTGELFF. CDR3 in DNA: TGTGCCACCAGCAAACTACAAGTCGCGAACACCGGGGAGCTGTTTTTT.